The subject of this entry is one T cell receptor (beta chain). What it binds is unknown. This record comes from a study of response to subunit inactivated influenza vaccine. Study results and caveats: The authors offered the suggestion that each seasonal influenza vaccination recruits few new T cells.

The CDR3 sequence is 17 residues long. Germline CDR1 is MGHDK and CDR2 is SYGVNS. Trimming took 4 bases from V and 0 from J; bases not matched to a gene: 6. Via MiXCR, TCRdb re-called the RT-PCR reads, giving one row per CDR3 protein. The table includes around 760,000 distinct CDR3 sequences, roughly 14% detected once. The origin of this receptor is a man aged 45-65 years who received an inactivated influenza vaccine. The chain recombines TRBV25-1 with TRBJ1-6, with 7 bases fitting TRBD1. Sequenced material: PBMCs from blood, taken 14 to 15 days before vaccination. The chain's CDR3 is CASSAGGRSSYNSPLHF. CDR3 DNA sequence: TGTGCCAGCAGTGCAGGGGGACGGAGCTCCTATAATTCACCCCTCCACTTT.